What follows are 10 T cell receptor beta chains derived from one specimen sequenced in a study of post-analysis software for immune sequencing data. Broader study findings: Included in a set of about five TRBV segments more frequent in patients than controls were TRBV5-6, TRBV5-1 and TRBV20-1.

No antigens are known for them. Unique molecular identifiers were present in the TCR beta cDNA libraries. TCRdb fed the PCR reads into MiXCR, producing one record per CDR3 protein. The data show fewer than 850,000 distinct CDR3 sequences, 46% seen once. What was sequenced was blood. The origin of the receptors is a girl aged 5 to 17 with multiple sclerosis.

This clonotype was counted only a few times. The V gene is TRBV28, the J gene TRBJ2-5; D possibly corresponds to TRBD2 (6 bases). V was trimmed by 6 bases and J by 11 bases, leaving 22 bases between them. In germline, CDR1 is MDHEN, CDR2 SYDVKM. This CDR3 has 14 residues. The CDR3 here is CASRTRVEGFEQYF. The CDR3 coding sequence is TGTGCCAGCAGGACTCGAGTGGAGGGTTTTGAGCAGTACTTC. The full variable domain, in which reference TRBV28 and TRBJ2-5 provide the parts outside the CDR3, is DVKVTQSSRYLVKRTGEKVFLECVQDMDHENMFWYRQDPGLGLRLIYFSYDVKMKEKGDIPEGYSVSREKKERFSLILESASTNQTSMYLCASRTRVEGFEQYFGPGTRLLVL.

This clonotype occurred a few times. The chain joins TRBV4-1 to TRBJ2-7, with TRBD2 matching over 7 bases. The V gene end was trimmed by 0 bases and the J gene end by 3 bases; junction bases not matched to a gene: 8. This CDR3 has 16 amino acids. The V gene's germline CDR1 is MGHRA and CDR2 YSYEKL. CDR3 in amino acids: CASSQDLAGAYYEQYF. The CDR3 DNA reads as TGCGCCAGCAGCCAAGATCTGGCGGGAGCGTACTACGAGCAGTACTTC.

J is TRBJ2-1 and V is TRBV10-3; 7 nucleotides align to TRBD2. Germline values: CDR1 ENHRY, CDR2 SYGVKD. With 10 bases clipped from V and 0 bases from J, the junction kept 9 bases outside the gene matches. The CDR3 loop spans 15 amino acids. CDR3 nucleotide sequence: TGTGCCACGGCGGAAAGCGGGGCCTCCTACAATGAGCAGTTCTTC. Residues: CATAESGASYNEQFF.

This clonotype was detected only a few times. The CDR3 loop reads CASSLESASGYQETQYF. CDR3 nucleotides: TGTGCCAGCAGCTTAGAGTCGGCTAGCGGGTACCAAGAGACCCAGTACTTC. V usage is TRBV7-9 and J usage is TRBJ2-5; 8 nucleotides match TRBD2. After removal of 1 base from V and 0 bases from J, the junction contained 7 bases not matched to a gene. CDR3 length: 17 amino acids. Germline CDR1 SEHNR, CDR2 FQNEAQ (reference sequence).

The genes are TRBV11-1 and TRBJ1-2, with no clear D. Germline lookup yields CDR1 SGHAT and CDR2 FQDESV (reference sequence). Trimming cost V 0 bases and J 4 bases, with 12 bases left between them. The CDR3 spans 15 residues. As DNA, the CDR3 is TGTGCCAGCAGCTTAGCGCGGGGATCCGGCTATGGCTACACCTTC. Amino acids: CASSLARGSGYGYTF.

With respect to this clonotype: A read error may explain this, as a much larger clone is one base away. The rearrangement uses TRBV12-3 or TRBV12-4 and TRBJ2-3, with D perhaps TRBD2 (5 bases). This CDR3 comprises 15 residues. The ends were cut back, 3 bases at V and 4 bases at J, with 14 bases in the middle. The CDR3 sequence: CASSLDGKSADTQYF. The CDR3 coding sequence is TGTGCCAGCAGTTTGGACGGGAAGTCCGCAGATACGCAGTATTTT.

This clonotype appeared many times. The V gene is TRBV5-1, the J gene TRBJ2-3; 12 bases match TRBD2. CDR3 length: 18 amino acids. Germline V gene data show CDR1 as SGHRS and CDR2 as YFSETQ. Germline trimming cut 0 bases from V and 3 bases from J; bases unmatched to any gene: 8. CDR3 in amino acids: CASSLDIRTSGKTDTQYF. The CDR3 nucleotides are TGCGCCAGCAGCTTGGACATCAGGACTAGCGGGAAAACAGATACGCAGTATTTT. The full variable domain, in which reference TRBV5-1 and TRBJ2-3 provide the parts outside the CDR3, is KAGVTQTPRYLIKTRGQQVTLSCSPISGHRSVSWYQQTPGQGLQFLFEYFSETQRNKGNFPGRFSGRQFSNSRSEMNVSTLELGDSALYLCASSLDIRTSGKTDTQYFGPGTRLTVL.

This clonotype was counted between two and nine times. CDR3 sequence: CATRQGSTDTQYF. The DNA of the CDR3 is TGTGCCACCAGACAGGGCAGCACAGATACGCAGTATTTT. The chain employs TRBV24-1 and TRBJ2-3, with D possibly being TRBD1 (6 bases). The CDR3 loop spans 13 amino acids. Trimming took 7 bases from V and 0 from J, leaving 7 bases between them. Germline CDR1 is KGHDR and CDR2 is SFDVKD.

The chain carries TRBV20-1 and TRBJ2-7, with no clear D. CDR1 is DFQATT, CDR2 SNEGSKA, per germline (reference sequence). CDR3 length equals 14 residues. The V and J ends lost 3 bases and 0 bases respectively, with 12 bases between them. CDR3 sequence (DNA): TGCAGTGCTAGGGAGTCCCTGAGCTCCTACGAGCAGTACTTC. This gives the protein CSARESLSSYEQYF.

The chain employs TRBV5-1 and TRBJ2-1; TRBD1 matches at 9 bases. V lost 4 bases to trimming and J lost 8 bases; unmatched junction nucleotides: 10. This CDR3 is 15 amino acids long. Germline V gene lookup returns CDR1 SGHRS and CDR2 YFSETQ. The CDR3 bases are TGCGCCAGCAGCCTCTCCGACAGGGGGGTCGATGAGCAGTTCTTC. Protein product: CASSLSDRGVDEQFF.